Following are 32 T cell receptor beta chains from one sample sequenced in a study of T cell clonotyping in hematopoietic cell transplantation. TCRdb's table, derived via immunoSEQ multiplex PCR, lists solely in-frame clones and lacks some. The sample shows roughly 29,000 clones, roughly 92% of them seen only once. This specimen consisted of PBMCs, obtained 100 days after allogeneic stem cell transplant. The origin of the receptors is a female patient aged 50-59 years who had an allogeneic stem cell transplant from a related donor, so the T cells may come from the graft donor. Some clones in this sample may be carry-over from other donors' samples.

The gene calls are TRBV10-2 and TRBJ2-7; D is unresolved. Between the trimmed V and J ends, which lost 8 bases and 4 bases, there was a span of 15 bases. Germline V CDR1 and CDR2: WSHSY, SAAADI. This CDR3 is built from 13 residues. CDR3 region: CASGPEPFYEQYF. DNA of the CDR3: TGCGCCAGCGGGCCAGAGCCATTTTACGAGCAGTACTTC.

The CDR3 bases are TGTGCCAGTAGTATCTCGGCGGGCAGGGCTAACTATGGCTACACCTTC. This translates into CASSISAGRANYGYTF. This chain links TRBV19 with TRBJ1-2; D is possibly TRBD1 (5 bases). Trimming left V 3 bases short and J 0 bases short, with 14 bases between. CDR1 LNHDA and CDR2 SQIVND come from the germline V gene (reference sequence). The CDR3 extends over 16 amino acids.

The chain uses TRBV11-3 and TRBJ2-1; D call uncertain. The CDR3 is 13 amino acids. From germline, CDR1 is SGHNT and CDR2 YENEEA. V shed 6 bases and J shed 6 bases, with 12 bases lying between them. Here the CDR3 DNA reads TGTGCCAGCAGTTACAGACAAATCAATGAGCAGTTCTTC. Protein product: CASSYRQINEQFF.

This clone was found once. The genes are TRBV2 and TRBJ2-3; no definite D call. V was clipped by 2 bases and J by 6 bases, with 9 bases between them. This CDR3 comprises 13 residues. Germline V lookup: CDR1 SNHLY, CDR2 FYNNEI. The CDR3 loop reads CASSETAIDTQYF. CDR3 DNA sequence: TGTGCCAGCAGTGAAACCGCGATTGATACGCAGTATTTT.

V and J are TRBV5-6 and TRBJ1-2; unclear D gene. CDR3 size: 13 residues. Germline-derived CDR1 and CDR2 are SGHDT and YYEEEE. V shed 0 bases and J shed 8 bases, with 11 bases lying between them. For the CDR3, the DNA is TGTGCCAGCAGCTTGGGAGGGCGAGAAGGCTACACCTTC. Protein sequence: CASSLGGREGYTF.

The chain has TRBV25-1 and TRBJ2-1, with a tentative D call TRBD1 (5 bases). Looked up from germline, CDR1 is MGHDK and CDR2 is SYGVNS. The V end lost 2 bases, the J end lost 5 bases, and 7 bases lay between the germline ends. CDR3 length equals 13 residues. CDR3 in amino acids: CASSEQGHNEQFF. CDR3 bases: TGTGCCAGCAGTGAACAGGGTCACAATGAGCAGTTCTTC. Drawing the rest from reference TRBV25-1 and TRBJ2-1, the complete variable domain is EADIYQTPRYLVIGTGKKITLECSQTMGHDKMYWYQQDPGMELHLIHYSYGVNSTEKGDLSSESTVSRIRTEHFPLTLESARPSHTSQYLCASSEQGHNEQFFGPGTRLTVL.

The chain has TRBV30 and TRBJ1-2; D unresolved. Germline CDR1 GTSNPN, CDR2 SVGIG (reference sequence). CDR3 length: 13 amino acids. The ends were cut back, 2 bases at V and 7 bases at J, with 14 bases in the middle. The CDR3 is CAWSPLWGIGYTF. In nucleotides, the CDR3 is TGTGCCTGGAGTCCCTTGTGGGGTATTGGCTACACCTTC.

CDR3 sequence (DNA): TGCGCCAGCAGCCAAGAGCGAGGCGGGGCCAGGTTCTTC. This codes for CASSQERGGARFF. This chain uses TRBV4-3 with TRBJ2-1; D perhaps matches TRBD2 (6 bases). Germline-derived CDR1 and CDR2 are LGHNA and YSLEER. V was shortened by 0 bases and J by 15 bases, with 15 bases between the two germline ends. The CDR3 spans 13 residues.

The V gene is TRBV5-6, the J gene TRBJ2-3, with D tentatively TRBD1 (6 bases). From germline, CDR1 is SGHDT and CDR2 YYEEEE. The ends were cut back, 4 bases at V and 6 bases at J, with 21 bases in the middle. The CDR3 has 16 residues. CDR3 protein: CASSLQPAGASDTQYF. DNA of the CDR3: TGTGCCAGCAGCCTCCAACCCGCAGGGGCCAGTGATACGCAGTATTTT.

This chain connects TRBV4-2 to TRBJ1-4; maybe TRBD1 (5 bases). V was trimmed by 8 bases and J by 7 bases, leaving 35 bases between them. The CDR3 spans 20 residues. Germline assignment: CDR1 LGHNA and CDR2 YNFKEQ. The CDR3 DNA reads TGTGCCAGCCGAAAATGGGCCCAACCGGGACTCCAAGAAGGCGGTGAAAAACTGTTTTTT. It translates to CASRKWAQPGLQEGGEKLFF.

This clone was detected only a few times. The chain combines TRBV4-2 with TRBJ1-1, with D hard to call. Trimming left V 0 bases short and J 3 bases short, with 8 bases between. Germline loops: CDR1 LGHNA, CDR2 YNFKEQ. The CDR3 extends over 14 amino acids. The CDR3 spells CASSQESGYTEAFF. Here the CDR3 DNA reads TGTGCCAGCAGCCAAGAGTCGGGGTACACTGAAGCTTTCTTT.

The rearrangement joins TRBV6-5 to TRBJ1-4, with 7 bases matching TRBD1. From germline, CDR1 is MNHEY and CDR2 SVGAGI. The CDR3 consists of 14 residues. J was trimmed by 5 bases and V by 6 bases; bases with no gene match: 6. CDR3: CASSLDRLNEKLFF. The CDR3 nucleotides read TGTGCCAGCAGCCTGGACAGGCTGAATGAAAAACTGTTTTTT.

The CDR3 spells CSVAQAYEQYF. CDR3 nucleotides: TGCAGTGTGGCCCAGGCCTACGAGCAGTACTTC. The chain carries TRBV20-1 and TRBJ2-7; D remains unclear. The V and J ends lost 7 bases and 2 bases respectively, with 9 bases between them. The CDR3 sequence is 11 residues long. In germline, CDR1 is DFQATT, CDR2 SNEGSKA (reference sequence).

V and J are TRBV19 and TRBJ2-2; 8 nucleotides match TRBD1. The V gene end was trimmed by 3 bases and the J gene end by 5 bases; junction bases not matched to a gene: 5. This CDR3 spans 15 amino acids. Germline CDR1 is LNHDA and CDR2 is SQIVND (reference sequence). CDR3 amino acids: CASSIRDRRTGELFF. In nucleotides, the CDR3 is TGTGCCAGTAGTATCCGGGACAGGAGGACCGGGGAGCTGTTTTTT.

The genes are TRBV10-3 and TRBJ1-1, with 9 bases aligning to TRBD1. V lost 6 bases and J lost 5; bases outside the gene matches: 10. CDR1 is ENHRY and CDR2 is SYGVKD in the germline V gene. The CDR3 has 15 residues. CDR3 nucleotides: TGTGCCATCAGCGGACCCAACAGGGGGCAAACTGAAGCTTTCTTT. This gives the protein CAISGPNRGQTEAFF.

The chain joins TRBV11-3 to TRBJ2-1; possibly TRBD2 for D (5 bases). The V end lost 2 bases, the J end lost 1 base, and 9 bases lay between the germline ends. This CDR3 contains 15 residues. The germline gives CDR1 SGHNT, CDR2 YENEEA. CDR3 sequence reads: CASSLRRGSYNEQFF. The CDR3 region has the DNA TGTGCCAGCAGCTTAAGACGGGGTTCCTACAATGAGCAGTTCTTC.

This chain connects TRBV27 to TRBJ2-5, with 7 bases matching TRBD2. From germline, CDR1 is MNHEY and CDR2 SMNVEV (reference sequence). This CDR3 spans 15 amino acids. V dropped 2 bases and J dropped 6; count of bases not matched to a gene: 9. The DNA of the CDR3 is TGTGCCAGCAGTTTAGGGTCCTCGACTAGCCAGACCCAGTACTTC. Protein: CASSLGSSTSQTQYF.

The chain uses TRBV4-2 and TRBJ1-1; D remains ambiguous. Per germline, CDR1 LGHNA and CDR2 YNFKEQ. This CDR3 spans 14 amino acids. V dropped 0 bases and J dropped 0 bases, with 5 bases sitting between them. CDR3 bases: TGTGCCAGCAGCCAAGATCGGGTGAACACTGAAGCTTTCTTT. Translation: CASSQDRVNTEAFF.

The rearrangement links TRBV5-1 to TRBJ1-2; D perhaps matches TRBD1 (6 bases). The germline V gene has CDR1 SGHRS and CDR2 YFSETQ. This CDR3 is built from 14 residues. V was shortened by 1 base and J by 3 bases, with 10 bases between the two germline ends. CDR3 loop: CASSLRTGYYGYTF. CDR3 coding DNA: TGCGCCAGCAGCTTGAGAACAGGGTACTATGGCTACACCTTC.

The rearrangement uses TRBV14 and TRBJ1-6; D is unclear. This CDR3 is 15 amino acids long. The germline V gene has CDR1 SGHDN and CDR2 FVKESK. V was pared by 1 base and J by 5 bases, with 9 bases between. CDR3 in DNA: TGTGCCAGCAGCCAAGGGGCCAGGCATAATTCACCCCTCCACTTT. Translated, it gives CASSQGARHNSPLHF.

The chain recombines TRBV6-1 with TRBJ1-5; D call uncertain. Trimming left V 4 bases short and J 5 bases short, with 9 bases between. The CDR3 runs 13 residues. Looked up from germline, CDR1 is MNHNS and CDR2 is SASEGT. The CDR3 nucleotides read TGTGCCAGCAGTGGCCGGGCTTATCAGCCCCAGCATTTT. It specifies CASSGRAYQPQHF.

By proportion, this clone is medium-sized (0.01 to 0.1%). V and J are TRBV6-1 and TRBJ1-1, with D perhaps matching TRBD1 (5 bases). The CDR3 covers 17 residues. Trimming pared 2 bases from V and 0 bases from J, leaving 16 bases between. Per the germline V gene, CDR1 is MNHNS and CDR2 is SASEGT. The CDR3 region is CASSERGPGTVNTEAFF. The CDR3, as DNA: TGTGCCAGCAGTGAACGAGGGCCCGGGACGGTGAACACTGAAGCTTTCTTT.

The CDR3 reads CAWSVSYTYYGYTF. CDR3 bases: TGTGCCTGGAGTGTAAGTTACACCTACTATGGCTACACCTTC. The chain links TRBV30 to TRBJ1-2; D not resolved. From germline, CDR1 is GTSNPN and CDR2 SVGIG (reference sequence). This CDR3 spans 14 amino acids. V shed 0 bases and J shed 3 bases, with 11 bases lying between them.

The rearrangement joins TRBV7-9 to TRBJ2-3; TRBD2 aligns across 10 bases. The CDR3 loop spans 15 amino acids. Germline V gene sequence: CDR1 SEHNR, CDR2 FQNEAQ (reference sequence). V was clipped by 2 bases and J by 4 bases; unmatched bases: 3. The CDR3 nucleotides read TGTGCCAGCAGCTTATATAGCGGGGGGTCAGATACGCAGTATTTT. Amino acid sequence: CASSLYSGGSDTQYF.

The J gene is TRBJ1-1, the V gene TRBV30, with D possibly being TRBD1 (5 bases). The germline CDR1 and CDR2 sequences are GTSNPN and SVGIG (reference sequence). The germline V and J ends were trimmed by 0 bases and 5 bases, with 10 bases remaining between them. This CDR3 comprises 13 residues. CDR3 DNA: TGTGCCTGGAGTGTGGGCGGGGGAACTGAAGCTTTCTTT. Its translation: CAWSVGGGTEAFF.

This clone was seen only once. The chain has TRBV7-2 and TRBJ1-1; D is uncertain. CDR1 is SGHTA and CDR2 is FQGNSA in the germline V gene. V gave up 2 bases and J gave up 0 bases, with 10 bases separating them. The length of the CDR3 is 15 residues. The CDR3 coding sequence is TGTGCCAGCAGCTTAAACAGACTTATGAACACTGAAGCTTTCTTT. It is translated as CASSLNRLMNTEAFF. The variable domain in full, completed from reference TRBV7-2 and TRBJ1-1, reads GAGVSQSPSNKVTEKGKDVELRCDPISGHTALYWYRQSLGQGLEFLIYFQGNSAPDKSGLPSDRFSAERTGGSVSTLTIQRTQQEDSAVYLCASSLNRLMNTEAFFGQGTRLTVV.

This chain joins TRBV14 and TRBJ2-7; D gene uncertain. The CDR3 consists of 13 residues. V was pared by 1 base and J by 4 bases, with 8 bases between. Germline CDR1 SGHDN, CDR2 FVKESK. The CDR3 protein is CASSQGRVYEQYF. CDR3 DNA: TGTGCCAGCAGCCAAGGACGGGTTTACGAGCAGTACTTC.

The V gene is TRBV4-2, the J gene TRBJ2-4, with 8 nucleotides matching TRBD2. The V gene end was trimmed by 0 bases and the J gene end by 6 bases; junction bases not matched to a gene: 13. Germline V gives CDR1 LGHNA, CDR2 YNFKEQ. CDR3 length: 18 residues. DNA of the CDR3: TGTGCCAGCAGCCAAGATCACACCTACGGGGGGGCCGTAAACATTCAGTACTTC. Encoded protein: CASSQDHTYGGAVNIQYF.

The chain combines TRBV19 with TRBJ2-3; D possibly corresponds to TRBD2 (6 bases). This CDR3 is built from 12 residues. Trimming took off 7 bases at V and 6 bases at J, with 11 bases between the two ends. Germline assignment: CDR1 LNHDA and CDR2 SQIVND (reference sequence). The CDR3 protein is CASKAGRDTQYF. CDR3 nucleotide sequence: TGTGCCAGTAAGGCAGGGAGGGATACGCAGTATTTT.

The rearrangement uses TRBV7-3 and TRBJ1-1, with a possible D match to TRBD1 (5 bases). Per the germline V gene, CDR1 is SGHTA and CDR2 is FQGTGA. The CDR3 runs 14 residues. Trimming took 0 bases from V and 1 from J, leaving 6 bases between them. The CDR3 sequence: CASSLTGGNTEAFF. The CDR3 nucleotides read TGTGCCAGCAGCTTAACGGGGGGGAACACTGAAGCTTTCTTT. Looking up the rest from reference TRBV7-3 and TRBJ1-1 gives the full variable domain: GAGVSQTPSNKVTEKGKYVELRCDPISGHTALYWYRQSLGQGPEFLIYFQGTGAADDSGLPNDRFFAVRPEGSVSTLKIQRTERGDSAVYLCASSLTGGNTEAFFGQGTRLTVV.

A single count supports this clone. This chain uses TRBV6-5 with TRBJ2-2; the match to TRBD1 covers 10 bases. Germline lookup yields CDR1 MNHEY and CDR2 SVGAGI. The CDR3 is 16 residues long. V shed 2 bases and J 7 bases; nucleotides not matched to a gene: 7. DNA for the CDR3: TGTGCCAGCAGTTACGGACAGGGGGTTGCAGACGGGGAGCTGTTTTTT. It is translated as CASSYGQGVADGELFF.

V is TRBV6-6 and J is TRBJ1-6; the D is unclear. Trimming cost V 0 bases and J 7 bases, with 10 bases left between them. The germline gives CDR1 MNHNY, CDR2 SVGAGI (reference sequence). The CDR3 extends over 15 amino acids. For the CDR3, the DNA is TGTGCCAGCAGTTACTCTGCAGGAGAAAATTCACCCCTCCACTTT. The encoded protein is CASSYSAGENSPLHF.